Listed here are 11 T cell receptor beta chains from one sample, sequenced in a study of technical replicates of blood from several donors. Assay: immunoSEQ multiplex PCR; the TCRdb copy retains only in-frame clones and omits some. The sample lists 60,000 or so clones, 85% to 90% seen once, with about 5.5% in the top ten. The sample was PBMCs. The receptors here all came from a human donor in good health. Some clones in this sample may be carry-over from other donors' samples.

CDR3 residues: CASSPNGLVVGEQYF. The CDR3 DNA reads as TGTGCCAGCAGCCCGAATGGACTCGTAGTAGGCGAGCAGTACTTC. This chain joins TRBV7-9 and TRBJ2-7; a weak D match, TRBD2 (5 bases). Trimming cost V 5 bases and J 6 bases, with 20 bases left between them. The CDR3 is made up of 15 amino acids. Germline V CDR1 and CDR2: SEHNR, FQNEAQ (reference sequence).

The J gene is TRBJ2-1, the V gene TRBV7-2, with D unclear. The CDR3 has 13 residues. V was pared by 5 bases and J by 7 bases, with 12 bases between. The germline CDR1 and CDR2 sequences are SGHTA and FQGNSA. CDR3 sequence (DNA): TGTGCCAGCAGCGTGCCGAGGCGGAATGAGCAGTTCTTC. Its protein product is CASSVPRRNEQFF.

Comments on this clone: The identical CDR3 is also encoded by other nucleotide sequences in the sample. The chain links TRBV29-1 to TRBJ1-5; tentative D call: TRBD1 (5 bases). Trimming removed 7 bases at V and 3 bases at J, with 10 bases between. Germline values: CDR1 SQVTM, CDR2 ANQGSEA. The CDR3 is made up of 12 amino acids. Here the CDR3 DNA reads TGCAGCGCCGGGACTCCCAATCAGCCCCAGCATTTT. Its translation: CSAGTPNQPQHF.

This rearrangement joins TRBV7-2 to TRBJ1-3; D unclear. The CDR3 runs to 14 residues. The germline V and J ends were trimmed by 5 bases and 2 bases, with 10 bases remaining between them. CDR1 is SGHTA and CDR2 is FQGNSA in the germline V gene. CDR3 in DNA: TGTGCCAGCAGCCTCGGGTTAACTGGAAACACCATATATTTT. Protein product: CASSLGLTGNTIYF.

The chain links TRBV19 to TRBJ1-5, with 7 bases matching TRBD1. The CDR3 contains 16 residues. Trimming at V came to 3 bases and at J to 4 bases, leaving 9 bases not matched to a gene. Germline CDR1 and CDR2: LNHDA and SQIVND (reference sequence). The CDR3 DNA reads TGTGCCAGTAGTATCAGACAGGGATCGTGGAATCAGCCCCAGCATTTT. It yields the protein CASSIRQGSWNQPQHF.

The chain has TRBV2 and TRBJ2-1; D is unclear. Germline CDR1 SNHLY, CDR2 FYNNEI. This CDR3 has 14 residues. Trimming shortened V by 3 bases and J by 4 bases, and 10 bases separated the two germline ends. The CDR3 spells CASSDFGAYNEQFF. The CDR3, as DNA: TGTGCCAGCAGTGACTTCGGAGCTTACAATGAGCAGTTCTTC.

The rearrangement uses TRBV19 and TRBJ2-7, with 9 bases that match TRBD2. The CDR3 has 16 amino acids. V lost 6 bases to trimming and J lost 6 bases; unmatched junction nucleotides: 15. Germline assignment: CDR1 LNHDA and CDR2 SQIVND (reference sequence). This CDR3 reads CASSPQVRLAALEQYF. The CDR3 DNA reads as TGTGCCAGTAGCCCCCAAGTCCGACTAGCGGCTCTCGAGCAGTACTTC.

The V gene is TRBV7-3, the J gene TRBJ2-3; 7 nucleotides agree with TRBD1. Looked up from germline, CDR1 is SGHTA and CDR2 is FQGTGA. V lost 5 bases to trimming and J lost 0 bases; unmatched junction nucleotides: 11. The CDR3 is 17 residues long. CDR3 nucleotides: TGTGCCAGCAGCCTTCAAACCGGGACAGTAAGCACAGATACGCAGTATTTT. Its protein is CASSLQTGTVSTDTQYF.

The V and J genes are TRBV4-3 and TRBJ2-7; TRBD1 aligns across 8 bases. The V gene end was trimmed by 3 bases and the J gene end by 5 bases; junction bases not matched to a gene: 6. Germline CDR1 LGHNA, CDR2 YSLEER. The CDR3 spans 14 residues. The CDR3 nucleotides are TGCGCCAGCAGCCAGGACAGGGTGGGGGACGAGCAGTACTTC. Encoded protein: CASSQDRVGDEQYF.

The V and J genes are TRBV4-1 and TRBJ2-7, with D possibly being TRBD2 (6 bases). This CDR3 contains 17 residues. The V end lost 0 bases, the J end lost 2 bases, and 17 bases lay between the germline ends. Germline V gene sequence: CDR1 MGHRA, CDR2 YSYEKL. CDR3 coding DNA: TGCGCCAGCAGCCAAGATCGGGAGAGGTCCCCCCCCTACGAGCAGTACTTC. Encoded protein: CASSQDRERSPPYEQYF.

V gene TRBV4-1 combines with J gene TRBJ2-3; tentatively, D is TRBD2 (6 bases). Per the germline V gene, CDR1 is MGHRA and CDR2 is YSYEKL. The CDR3 runs 14 residues. The V end lost 4 bases, the J end lost 6 bases, and 14 bases lay between the germline ends. The DNA of the CDR3 is TGCGCCAGCAGCCGGCTTAGCGGCGGGGATACGCAGTATTTT. Translation: CASSRLSGGDTQYF.